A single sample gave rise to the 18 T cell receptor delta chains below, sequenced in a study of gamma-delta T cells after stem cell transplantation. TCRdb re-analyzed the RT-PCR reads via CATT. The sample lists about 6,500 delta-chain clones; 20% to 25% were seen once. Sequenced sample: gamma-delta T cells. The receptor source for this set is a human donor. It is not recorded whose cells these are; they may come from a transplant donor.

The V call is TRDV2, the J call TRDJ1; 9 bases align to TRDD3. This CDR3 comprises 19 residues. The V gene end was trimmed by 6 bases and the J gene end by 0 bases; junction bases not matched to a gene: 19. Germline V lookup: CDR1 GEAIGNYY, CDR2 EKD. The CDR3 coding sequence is TGTGCCTGTTTCGTACTGGGGGACCCAAGTTGGTTCAACACCGATAAACTCATCTTT. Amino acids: CACFVLGDPSWFNTDKLIF.

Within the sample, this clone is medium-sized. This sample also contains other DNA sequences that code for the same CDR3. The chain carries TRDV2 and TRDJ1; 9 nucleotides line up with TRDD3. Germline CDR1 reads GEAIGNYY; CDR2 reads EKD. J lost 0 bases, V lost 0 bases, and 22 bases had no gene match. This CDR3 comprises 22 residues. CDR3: CACDTVGSTGGKSPMYTDKLIF. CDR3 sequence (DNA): TGTGCCTGTGACACCGTAGGCAGTACTGGGGGAAAGAGCCCTATGTACACCGATAAACTCATCTTT.

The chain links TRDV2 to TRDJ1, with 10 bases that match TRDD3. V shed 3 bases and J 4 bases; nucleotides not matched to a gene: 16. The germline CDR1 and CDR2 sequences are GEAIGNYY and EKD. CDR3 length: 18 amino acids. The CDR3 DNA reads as TGTGCCTGTGACCCTCTGGAACGGGGGATACGCGTTGACGATAAACTCATCTTT. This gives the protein CACDPLERGIRVDDKLIF.

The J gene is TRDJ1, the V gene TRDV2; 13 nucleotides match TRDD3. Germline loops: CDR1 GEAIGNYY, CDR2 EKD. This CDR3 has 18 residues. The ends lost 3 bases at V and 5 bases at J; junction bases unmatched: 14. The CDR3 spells CACDALLGDTRSTDKLIF. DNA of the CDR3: TGTGCCTGTGACGCATTACTGGGGGATACGAGGTCCACGGATAAACTCATCTTT.

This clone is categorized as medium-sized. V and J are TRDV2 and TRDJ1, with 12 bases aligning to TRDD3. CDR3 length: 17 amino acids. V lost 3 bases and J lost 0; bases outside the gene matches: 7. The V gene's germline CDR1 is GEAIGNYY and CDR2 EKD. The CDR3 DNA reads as TGTGCCTGTGACTCACTGGGGGATACTGCTTACACCGATAAACTCATCTTT. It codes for CACDSLGDTAYTDKLIF.

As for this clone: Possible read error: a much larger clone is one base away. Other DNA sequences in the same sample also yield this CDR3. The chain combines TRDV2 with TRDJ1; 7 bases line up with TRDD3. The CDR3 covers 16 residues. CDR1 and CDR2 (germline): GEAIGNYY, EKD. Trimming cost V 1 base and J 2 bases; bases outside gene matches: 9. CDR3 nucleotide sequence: TGTGCCTGTGACACACTGGGGACCTACTCTACCGATAAACTCATCTTT. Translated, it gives CACDTLGTYSTDKLIF.

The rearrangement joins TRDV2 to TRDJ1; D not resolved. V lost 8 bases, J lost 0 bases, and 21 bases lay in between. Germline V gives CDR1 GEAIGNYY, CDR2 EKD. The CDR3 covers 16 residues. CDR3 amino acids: CALFRIGPGDTDKLIF. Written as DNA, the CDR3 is TGTGCCTTATTCCGGATCGGCCCTGGAGACACCGATAAACTCATCTTT.

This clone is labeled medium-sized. CDR3 residues: CACDPLGVLGDTRGDKLIF. The DNA for the CDR3 is TGTGCCTGTGACCCCCTCGGCGTACTGGGGGATACGCGCGGGGATAAACTCATCTTT. This chain connects TRDV2 to TRDJ1; 13 bases are shared with TRDD3. From germline, CDR1 is GEAIGNYY and CDR2 EKD. V lost 3 bases and J lost 5; bases outside the gene matches: 17. The CDR3 is 19 amino acids.

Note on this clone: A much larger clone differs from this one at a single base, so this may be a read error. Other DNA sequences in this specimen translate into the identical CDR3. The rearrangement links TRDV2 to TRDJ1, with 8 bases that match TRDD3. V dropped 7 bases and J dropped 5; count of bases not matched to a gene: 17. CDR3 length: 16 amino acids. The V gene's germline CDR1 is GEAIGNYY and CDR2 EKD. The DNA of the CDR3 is TGTGCCTGCGACCAACTGGGGGGAACGTTAGGGGATAAACTCATCTTT. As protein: CACDQLGGTLGDKLIF.

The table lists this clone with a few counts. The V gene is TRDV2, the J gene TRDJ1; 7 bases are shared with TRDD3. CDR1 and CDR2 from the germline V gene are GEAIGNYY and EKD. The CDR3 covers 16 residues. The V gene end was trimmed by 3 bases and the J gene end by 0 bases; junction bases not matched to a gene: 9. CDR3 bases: TGTGCCTGTGACGCATGGGGGACCCTGTACACCGATAAACTCATCTTT. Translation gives CACDAWGTLYTDKLIF.

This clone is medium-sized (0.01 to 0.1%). The chain's CDR3 is CACDSVLGIQSWDTRQMFF. CDR3 DNA sequence: TGTGCCTGTGACTCCGTACTGGGGATACAGTCCTGGGACACCCGACAGATGTTTTTC. This chain connects TRDV2 to TRDJ3; TRDD3 matches at 8 bases. The V gene end was trimmed by 3 bases and the J gene end by 1 base; junction bases not matched to a gene: 10. This CDR3 comprises 19 residues. Looked up from germline, CDR1 is GEAIGNYY and CDR2 is EKD.

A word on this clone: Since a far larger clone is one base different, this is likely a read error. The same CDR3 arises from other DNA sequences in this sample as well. The CDR3 region is CACDILLGDTGMSGNTDKLIF. CDR3 DNA: TGTGCCTGTGACATTTTACTGGGGGATACTGGTATGTCGGGGAACACCGATAAACTCATCTTT. The V and J genes are TRDV2 and TRDJ1, with 12 bases matching TRDD3. V dropped 2 bases and J dropped 0; count of bases not matched to a gene: 18. The germline CDR1 and CDR2 sequences are GEAIGNYY and EKD. The CDR3 is made up of 21 amino acids.

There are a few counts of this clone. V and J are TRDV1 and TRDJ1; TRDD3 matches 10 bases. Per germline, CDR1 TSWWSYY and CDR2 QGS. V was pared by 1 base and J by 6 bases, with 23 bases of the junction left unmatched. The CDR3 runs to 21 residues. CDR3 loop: CALGEPSDGHFPVLGDHKLIF. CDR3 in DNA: TGTGCTCTTGGGGAACCCTCTGATGGGCATTTCCCAGTACTGGGGGATCATAAACTCATCTTT.

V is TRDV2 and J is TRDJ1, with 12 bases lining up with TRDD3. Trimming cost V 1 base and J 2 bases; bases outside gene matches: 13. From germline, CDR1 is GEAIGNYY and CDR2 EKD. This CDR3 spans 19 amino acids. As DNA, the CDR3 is TGTGCCTGTGACACGCTCTCCTGGGGGATACGCTCGGGGACCGATAAACTCATCTTT. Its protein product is CACDTLSWGIRSGTDKLIF.

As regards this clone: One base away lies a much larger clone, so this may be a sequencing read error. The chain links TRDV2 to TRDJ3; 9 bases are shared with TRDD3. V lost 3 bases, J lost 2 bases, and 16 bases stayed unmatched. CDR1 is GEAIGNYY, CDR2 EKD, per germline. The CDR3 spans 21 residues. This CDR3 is CACDAAVTGGLRTWDTRQMFF. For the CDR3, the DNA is TGTGCCTGTGACGCCGCAGTTACTGGGGGACTTCGGACCTGGGACACCCGACAGATGTTTTTC.

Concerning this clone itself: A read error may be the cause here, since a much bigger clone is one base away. CDR3 sequence: CACDTVRGVLGISTDKLIF. The CDR3 coding sequence is TGTGCCTGTGACACCGTAAGGGGTGTACTGGGGATTTCCACCGATAAACTCATCTTT. This chain links TRDV2 with TRDJ1, with 7 bases matching TRDD3. V lost 0 bases and J lost 1; bases outside the gene matches: 16. The CDR3 spans 19 residues. The V gene's germline CDR1 is GEAIGNYY and CDR2 EKD.

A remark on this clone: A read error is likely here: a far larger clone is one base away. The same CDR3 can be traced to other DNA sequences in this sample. The CDR3 loop reads CALGDTDKLIF. DNA of the CDR3: TGCGCTCTCGGAGACACCGATAAACTCATCTTT. The chain recombines TRDV1 with TRDJ1; the D is unclear. Germline loops: CDR1 TSWWSYY, CDR2 QGS. The CDR3 length is 11 residues.

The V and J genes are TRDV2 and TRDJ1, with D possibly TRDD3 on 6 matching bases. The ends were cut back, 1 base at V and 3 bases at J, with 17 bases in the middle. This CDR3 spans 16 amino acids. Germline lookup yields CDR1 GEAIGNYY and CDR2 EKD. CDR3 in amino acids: CACDTLGVLGSDKLIF. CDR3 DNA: TGTGCCTGTGACACTCTGGGTGTACTGGGCTCCGATAAACTCATCTTT.